These 7 T cell receptor beta chains share one sample of origin, sequenced in a study of OX40 agonist ivuxolimab in advanced cancers. The protocol was immunoSEQ multiplex PCR, while the TCRdb copy is restricted to in-frame clones and leaves out a portion. This table has 60,000 to 70,000 clones, roughly 90% appearing once. This sample comprised CD4+ or CD8+ T cells sorted from blood, obtained in a trial of the OX40 agonist ivuxolimab. These TCRs come from an adult with an advanced solid tumor such as melanoma, head and neck, liver or kidney cancer.

As regards this clone: Other DNA variants within this sample encode the same CDR3. The rearrangement joins TRBV18 to TRBJ1-5; D remains ambiguous. This CDR3 has 13 residues. CDR1 and CDR2 from the germline V gene are KGHSH and LQKENI. Trimming pared 3 bases from V and 2 bases from J, leaving 5 bases between. CDR3 nucleotide sequence: TGTGCCAGCTCACCCGGGCGCAATCAGCCCCAGCATTTT. This codes for CASSPGRNQPQHF.

The gene calls are TRBV11-3 and TRBJ2-6; no clear D. Germline CDR1 SGHNT, CDR2 YENEEA. The CDR3 is 13 residues long. Trimming left V 5 bases short and J 4 bases short, with 6 bases between. Written as DNA, the CDR3 is TGTGCCAGCAGCCTAAGAGGGGCCAACGTCCTGACTTTC. It codes for CASSLRGANVLTF.

There are a few counts of this clone. The chain uses TRBV6-4 and TRBJ2-2; TRBD2 aligns across 9 bases. CDR1 MRHNA and CDR2 SNTAGT come from the germline V gene. This CDR3 comprises 15 residues. V lost 5 bases to trimming and J lost 4 bases; unmatched junction nucleotides: 5. CDR3 sequence reads: CASSSFSGSTGELFF. In DNA form, the CDR3 reads TGTGCCAGCAGTTCCTTTAGCGGGAGCACCGGGGAGCTGTTTTTT.

The rearrangement joins TRBV18 to TRBJ2-6; D possibly corresponds to TRBD2 (5 bases). CDR1 and CDR2 from the germline V gene are KGHSH and LQKENI. Trimming cost V 6 bases and J 0 bases, with 15 bases left between them. There are 17 residues in the CDR3. Here the CDR3 reads CASSMEYGGSGANVLTF. CDR3 nucleotides: TGTGCCAGCTCGATGGAATACGGAGGCTCTGGGGCCAACGTCCTGACTTTC.

The chain recombines TRBV6-1 with TRBJ1-6, with a tentative D call TRBD1 (5 bases). The V gene's germline CDR1 is MNHNS and CDR2 SASEGT. V was shortened by 9 bases and J by 4 bases, with 16 bases between the two germline ends. The CDR3 runs 15 residues. Here the CDR3 reads CARTSGTAYNSPLHF. CDR3 nucleotide sequence: TGTGCCAGAACCTCCGGGACGGCTTATAATTCACCCCTCCACTTT.

This chain uses TRBV27 with TRBJ1-1; no clear D gene. Trimming took off 6 bases at V and 0 bases at J, with 14 bases between the two ends. CDR1 and CDR2 (germline): MNHEY, SMNVEV (reference sequence). This CDR3 contains 15 residues. CDR3 nucleotide sequence: TGTGCCAGCAGCCCCCGGCGGCACATGAACACTGAAGCTTTCTTT. Amino acid sequence: CASSPRRHMNTEAFF.

Turning to this clone: At one of its ends the junction is not consistent with the germline gene, which may arise from a read error. The J gene is TRBJ2-2, the V gene TRBV2; 9 bases line up with TRBD1. The CDR3 has 16 amino acids. Germline-derived CDR1 and CDR2 are SNHLY and FYNNEI. The CDR3: CASSESGTGNSGELFF. CDR3 DNA sequence: TGTGCCAGCAGTGAATCTGGGACAGGGAACTCCGGGGAGCTGTTTTTT.